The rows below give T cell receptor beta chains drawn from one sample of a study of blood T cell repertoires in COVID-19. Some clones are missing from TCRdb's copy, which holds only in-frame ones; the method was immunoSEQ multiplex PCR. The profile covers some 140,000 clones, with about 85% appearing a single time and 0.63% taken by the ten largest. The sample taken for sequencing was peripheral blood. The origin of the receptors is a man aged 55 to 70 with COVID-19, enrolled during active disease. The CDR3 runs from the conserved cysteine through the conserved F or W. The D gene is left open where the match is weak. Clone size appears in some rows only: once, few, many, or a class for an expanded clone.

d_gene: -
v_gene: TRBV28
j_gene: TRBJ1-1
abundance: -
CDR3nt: TGTGCCAGCAGCAGCGGACAGTTCTCAGCTTTCTTT
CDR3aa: CASSSGQFSAFF

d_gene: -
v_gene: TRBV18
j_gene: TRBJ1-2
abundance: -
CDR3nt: TGTGCCAGCTCACCGCCTCGAGGGAGAACTAACTATGGCTACACCTTC
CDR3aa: CASSPPRGRTNYGYTF

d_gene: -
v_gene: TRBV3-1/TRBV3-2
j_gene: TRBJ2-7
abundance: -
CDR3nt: TGTGCCAGCAGCCAAGTTGGGGCAGGGTTATACGAGCAGTACTTC
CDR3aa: CASSQVGAGLYEQYF

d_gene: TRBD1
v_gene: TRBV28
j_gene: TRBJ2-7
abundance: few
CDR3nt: TGTGCCAGCAGAGCCCGGGACAGCTCCTACGAGCAGTACTTC
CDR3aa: CASRARDSSYEQYF

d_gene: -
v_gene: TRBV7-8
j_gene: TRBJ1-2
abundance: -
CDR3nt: TGTGCCAGCAGCTATAGAGGGCCGGGAAGGGGCTACACCTTC
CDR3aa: CASSYRGPGRGYTF

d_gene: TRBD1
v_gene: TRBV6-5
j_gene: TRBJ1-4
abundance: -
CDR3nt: TGTGCCAGCAGAGGCAGGGGGCACGGTGAAAAACTGTTTTTT
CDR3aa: CASRGRGHGEKLFF

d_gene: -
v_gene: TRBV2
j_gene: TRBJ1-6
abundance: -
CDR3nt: TGTGCCAGCAACGCGGGGGCGAGCTCCTATAATTCACCCCTCCACTTT
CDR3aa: CASNAGASSYNSPLHF

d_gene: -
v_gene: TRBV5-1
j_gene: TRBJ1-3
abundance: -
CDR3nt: TGCGCCAGCAGCCCGGAGGGGAGCTCTGGAAACACCATATATTTT
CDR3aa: CASSPEGSSGNTIYF

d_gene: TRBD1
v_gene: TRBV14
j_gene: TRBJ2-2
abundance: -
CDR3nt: TGTGCCAGCAGCCCTTGGACAGGGAACACCGGGGAGCTGTTTTTT
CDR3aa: CASSPWTGNTGELFF

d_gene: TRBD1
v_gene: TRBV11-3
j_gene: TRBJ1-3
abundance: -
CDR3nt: TGTGCCAGCAGCTTAGGGGGACAGGCGTCTGGAAACACCATATATTTT
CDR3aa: CASSLGGQASGNTIYF

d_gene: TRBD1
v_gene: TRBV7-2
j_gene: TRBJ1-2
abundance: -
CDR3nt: TGTGCCAGCAGCTCTCAGGGGGCGGTAGATGGCTACACCTTC
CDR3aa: CASSSQGAVDGYTF

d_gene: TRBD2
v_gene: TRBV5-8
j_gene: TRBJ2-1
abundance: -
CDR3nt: TGTGCCAGCGGACTAGCGGGGTTGAGCTCCTACAATGAGCAGTTCTTC
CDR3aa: CASGLAGLSSYNEQFF

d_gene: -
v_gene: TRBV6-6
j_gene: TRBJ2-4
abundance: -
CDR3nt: TGTGCCAGCAGTACCATTACCGCAGTAGCCAAAAACATTCAGTACTTC
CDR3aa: CASSTITAVAKNIQYF

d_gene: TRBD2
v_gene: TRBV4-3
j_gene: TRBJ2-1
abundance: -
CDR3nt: TGCGCCAGCAGCCAATCAACTAGCGGGGAGGGTATAGGTGAGCAGTTCTTC
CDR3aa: CASSQSTSGEGIGEQFF

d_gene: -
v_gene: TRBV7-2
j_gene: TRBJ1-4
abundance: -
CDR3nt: TGTGCCAGCAGCTTAGGTCGGAATGAAAAACTGTTTTTT
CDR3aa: CASSLGRNEKLFF

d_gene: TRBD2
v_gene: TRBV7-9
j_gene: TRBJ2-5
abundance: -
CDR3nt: TGTGCCAGCAGCGTCCCGGGAGGCGGAGAGACCCAGTACTTC
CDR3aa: CASSVPGGGETQYF

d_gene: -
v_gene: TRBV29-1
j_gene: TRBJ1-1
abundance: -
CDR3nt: TGCAGCGTTGGGCAGGGGATCATGAACACTGAAGCTTTCTTT
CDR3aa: CSVGQGIMNTEAFF

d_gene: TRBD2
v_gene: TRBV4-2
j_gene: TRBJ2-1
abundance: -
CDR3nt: TGTGCCAGCAGCCAAGATAGGGCTAGCGGGAAGAGTCCGGGGTTCTTC
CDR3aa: CASSQDRASGKSPGFF

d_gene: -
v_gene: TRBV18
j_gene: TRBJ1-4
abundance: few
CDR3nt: TGTGCCAGCTCACCGGGGCTGAATGAAAAACTGTTTTTT
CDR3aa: CASSPGLNEKLFF

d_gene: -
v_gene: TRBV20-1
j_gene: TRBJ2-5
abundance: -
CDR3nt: TGCAGTGCTTTTAGCGTGAAGACCCAGTACTTC
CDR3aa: CSAFSVKTQYF

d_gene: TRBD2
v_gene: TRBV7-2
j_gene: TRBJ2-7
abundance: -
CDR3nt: TGTGCCAGCAGCGAAACTAGCGTAAGCTCCTACGAGCAGTACTTC
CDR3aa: CASSETSVSSYEQYF

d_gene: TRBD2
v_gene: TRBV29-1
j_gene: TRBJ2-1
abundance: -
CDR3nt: TGCAGCGTTCGGGCGGGAGGGCCCCACAATGAGCAGTTCTTC
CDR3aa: CSVRAGGPHNEQFF

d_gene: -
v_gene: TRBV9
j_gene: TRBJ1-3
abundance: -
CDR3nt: TGTGCCAGCAGCGCACAGGTCTCTGGAAACACCATATATTTT
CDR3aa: CASSAQVSGNTIYF

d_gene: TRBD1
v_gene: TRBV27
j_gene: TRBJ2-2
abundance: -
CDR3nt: TGTGCCAGCACCAATCCCCGGGACAGGGGCACCGGGGAGCTGTTTTTT
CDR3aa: CASTNPRDRGTGELFF

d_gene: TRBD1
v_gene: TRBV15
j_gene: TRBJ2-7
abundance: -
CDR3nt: TGTGCCACCAGCAAACAAGGACAGGCCGAGGAGCAGTACTTC
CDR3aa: CATSKQGQAEEQYF

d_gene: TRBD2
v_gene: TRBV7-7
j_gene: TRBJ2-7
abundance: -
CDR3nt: TGTGCTAGCAGCTGGCCACTTATCGAGGCTAGCGGGAGCTACGAGCAGTACTTC
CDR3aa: CASSWPLIEASGSYEQYF

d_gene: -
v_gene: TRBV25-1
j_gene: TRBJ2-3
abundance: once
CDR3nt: TGTGCCAGCACGGTTTTCGGGGCAGATACGCAGTATTTT
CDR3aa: CASTVFGADTQYF

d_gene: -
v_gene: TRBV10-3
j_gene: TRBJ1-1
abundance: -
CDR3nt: TGTGCCATCAGTGAGTCCGGTAAAGTGATGAACACTGAAGCTTTCTTT
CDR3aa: CAISESGKVMNTEAFF

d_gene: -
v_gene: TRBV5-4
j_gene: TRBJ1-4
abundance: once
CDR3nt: TGTGCCAGCAGGCCCGGGGATGAAAAACTGTTTTTT
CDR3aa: CASRPGDEKLFF

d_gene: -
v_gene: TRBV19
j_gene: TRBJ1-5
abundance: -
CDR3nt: TGTGCCAGTGGAACTTGGGCAGATAGCAATCAGCCCCAGCATTTT
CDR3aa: CASGTWADSNQPQHF

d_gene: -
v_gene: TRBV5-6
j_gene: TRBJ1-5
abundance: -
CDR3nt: TGTGCCAGCAGCCGATACACAGGGACCAATCAGCCCCAGCATTTT
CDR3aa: CASSRYTGTNQPQHF

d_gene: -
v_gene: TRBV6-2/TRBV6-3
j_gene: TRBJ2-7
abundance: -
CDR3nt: TGTGCCAGCAGTCCCGGGTCCGGGGTTTTCGGCGAGCAGTACTTC
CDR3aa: CASSPGSGVFGEQYF

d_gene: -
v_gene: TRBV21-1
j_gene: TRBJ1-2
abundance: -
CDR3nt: TGTGCCAGCAGCGGACAGGGAATACCCCGCCCTTATGGCTACACCTTC
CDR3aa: CASSGQGIPRPYGYTF

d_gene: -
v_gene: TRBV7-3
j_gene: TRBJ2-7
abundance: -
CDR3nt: TGTGCCAGCAGCGTAACGGGCCCCTACGAGCAGTACTTC
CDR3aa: CASSVTGPYEQYF

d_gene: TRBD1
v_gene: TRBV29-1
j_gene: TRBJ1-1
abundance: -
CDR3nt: TGCAGCGTTTCGGGACAGGGGGGTCTGAACACTGAAGCTTTCTTT
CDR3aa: CSVSGQGGLNTEAFF

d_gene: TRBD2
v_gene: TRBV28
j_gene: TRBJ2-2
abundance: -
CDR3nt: TGTGCCAGCGGATATTGGACTAGCACCGGGGAGCTGTTTTTT
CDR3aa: CASGYWTSTGELFF

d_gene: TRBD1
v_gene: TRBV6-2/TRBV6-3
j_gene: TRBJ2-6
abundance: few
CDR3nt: TGTGCCAGCAGCTGGGACAGCTCTGGGGCCAACGTCCTGACTTTC
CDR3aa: CASSWDSSGANVLTF

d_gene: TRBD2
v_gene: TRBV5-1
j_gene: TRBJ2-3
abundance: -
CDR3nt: TGCGCCAGCAGCTTGGGACTAGCGGGAGGCCAGCATACGCAGTATTTT
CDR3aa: CASSLGLAGGQHTQYF

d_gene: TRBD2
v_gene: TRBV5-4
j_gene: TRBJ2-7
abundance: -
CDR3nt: TGTGCCAGCAGCTCACGGACTAGCGGGAGGGCCGCCGAGCAGTACTTC
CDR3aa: CASSSRTSGRAAEQYF

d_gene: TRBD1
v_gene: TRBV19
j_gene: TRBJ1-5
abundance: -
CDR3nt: TGTGCCAGTAGTATCTATTATGGGACAGGGCAGACGGAGCCCCAGCATTTT
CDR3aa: CASSIYYGTGQTEPQHF

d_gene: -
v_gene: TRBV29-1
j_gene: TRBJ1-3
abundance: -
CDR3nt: TGCAGCGCCAGACTATACTCCTCTGGAAACACCATATATTTT
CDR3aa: CSARLYSSGNTIYF

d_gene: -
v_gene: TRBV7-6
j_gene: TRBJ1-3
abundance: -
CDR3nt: TGTGCCAGCAGCCCCGCCGGACAGCACTCTGGAAACACCATATATTTT
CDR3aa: CASSPAGQHSGNTIYF

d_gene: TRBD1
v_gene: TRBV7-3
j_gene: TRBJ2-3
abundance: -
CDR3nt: TGTGCCAGCAGCTTAGGGACAGGGTATAAGACAGATACGCAGTATTTT
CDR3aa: CASSLGTGYKTDTQYF